Below, one T cell receptor beta chain is given with its context. The data belong to a study of OX40 agonist ivuxolimab in advanced cancers. Study details: Intravenous ivuxolimab was administered to patients every 2 weeks at 0.01 to 10 mg/kg.

CDR3 length: 19 amino acids. Data came from immunoSEQ multiplex PCR; TCRdb stores just in-frame clones and leaves some out. Of roughly 81,000 clones listed, approximately 95% are singletons. This clonotype was obtained from an adult with an advanced solid tumor such as melanoma, head and neck, liver or kidney cancer. Specimen: CD4+ or CD8+ T cells sorted from blood, collected in a trial of the OX40 agonist ivuxolimab. This chain uses TRBV21-1 with TRBJ1-5; TRBD1, the table's D call, lacks a check against the DNA. TRBV21-1 is classified as a pseudogene. The CDR3 protein is CASSKFSDRGLFISQPQHF. As DNA, the CDR3 is TGTGCCAGCAGCAAGTTTTCGGACAGGGGGTTATTCATCAGTCAGCCCCAGCATTTT.